Here is one TCR beta chain with its context. The antigen is not known. The data were produced by immunoSEQ multiplex PCR, yet TCRdb's version contains in-frame clones alone and is incomplete. The sample consists of more than 60,000 clones, 85% to 90% of them appearing once. These data are taken from a study of T cell repertoires in ileal Crohn's disease. At the level of the study: Operated complications were stricturing disease (roughly 61%) and penetrating disease (around 40%).

The study's findings and limits: Every patient over 26.8% clonality showed endoscopic recurrence.

Time point denoted: neoterminal ileum biopsy at postoperative endoscopy, about 6 months after surgery. The germline V and J ends were trimmed by 5 bases and 4 bases, with 11 bases remaining between them. CDR1 is ENHRY and CDR2 is SYGVKD in the germline V gene. The CDR3 has 13 amino acids. Sequences were obtained from ileal tissue. The rearrangement uses TRBV10-3 and TRBJ1-1; D gene unclear. The TCR originated in an adult with Crohn's disease. CDR3 bases: TGTGCCATCAGTTCCCCGACAACCACTGAAGCTTTCTTT. This sequence encodes CAISSPTTTEAFF.